These 5 T cell receptor beta chains were sequenced from one sample in a study of blood T cell repertoires in COVID-19. The protocol was immunoSEQ multiplex PCR, while the TCRdb copy is restricted to in-frame clones and leaves out a portion. The data hold around 100,000 clones, with approximately 79% observed a single time. The sequencing sample was made of peripheral blood. All receptors derive from a man aged 65 to 85 with active or convalescent COVID-19.

The chain is built from TRBV18 and TRBJ1-1; maybe TRBD1 (5 bases). The CDR3 sequence is 14 residues long. V gave up 2 bases and J gave up 2 bases, with 9 bases separating them. Per germline, CDR1 KGHSH and CDR2 LQKENI. The CDR3 loop reads CASSPSGLNTEAFF. Written as DNA, the CDR3 is TGTGCCAGCTCACCATCAGGGCTAAACACTGAAGCTTTCTTT. Filled out from reference TRBV18 and TRBJ1-1, the complete variable domain reads NAGVMQNPRHLVRRRGQEARLRCSPMKGHSHVYWYRQLPEEGLKFMVYLQKENIIDESGMPKERFSAEFPKEGPSILRIQQVVRGDSAAYFCASSPSGLNTEAFFGQGTRLTVV.

The CDR3 spells CASNYRTYPNYGYTF. CDR3 in DNA: TGTGCCTCGAATTACCGGACATATCCAAACTATGGCTACACCTTC. This sequence joins TRBV30 and TRBJ1-2, with D maybe TRBD1 (5 bases). From germline, CDR1 is GTSNPN and CDR2 SVGIG (reference sequence). Trimming took 7 bases from V and 2 from J, leaving 20 bases between them. The CDR3 consists of 15 residues.

The V and J genes are TRBV19 and TRBJ1-3, with a weak D call TRBD1 (5 bases). Trimming took off 8 bases at V and 0 bases at J, with 14 bases between the two ends. The CDR3 is made up of 15 amino acids. Germline-derived CDR1 and CDR2 are LNHDA and SQIVND (reference sequence). The CDR3 reads CASGRDRDSGNTIYF. In DNA form, the CDR3 reads TGTGCCAGTGGGAGGGACCGAGACTCTGGAAACACCATATATTTT.

The chain links TRBV28 to TRBJ2-1; 9 bases line up with TRBD2. Germline values: CDR1 MDHEN, CDR2 SYDVKM. J was trimmed by 5 bases and V by 1 base; bases with no gene match: 3. There are 15 residues in the CDR3. The CDR3 protein is CASSLSLAGHNEQFF. As DNA, the CDR3 is TGTGCCAGCAGTTTATCTCTAGCGGGGCACAATGAGCAGTTCTTC.

The count of this clone is one. The V call is TRBV25-1, the J call TRBJ2-1; the D gene is possibly TRBD1 (6 bases). Per germline, CDR1 MGHDK and CDR2 SYGVNS. The CDR3 totals 14 residues. The ends were cut back, 7 bases at V and 1 base at J, with 11 bases in the middle. As DNA, the CDR3 is TGTGCCAGCACTTCGACAGGTTCCTACAATGAGCAGTTCTTC. Its translation is CASTSTGSYNEQFF.